The rows below give T cell receptor beta chains drawn from one sample of a study of T cells after yellow fever vaccination. One entry per CDR3 protein results from TCRdb running MiXCR on the 5' RACE reads. The sample includes about 10,000 distinct CDR3 sequences, 4% to 5.5% of them seen just once. The material was PBMCs, either bulk or a sorted T-cell subset (CD4+, CD8+, memory, or dextramer-sorted; not recorded which), obtained less than 18 days after the first yellow fever vaccination. Receptors originate from a man younger than 35 who received the YFV17D yellow fever vaccine. Both conserved end residues are part of each CDR3. The D gene is left open where the match is weak. Clone sizes are given selectively: once, few, many, or a class where the clone is expanded.

>.|TRBV7-2|many|TRBJ1-3
TGTGCCAGCAGCGCACAGAGCTCTGGAAACACCATATATTTT
CASSAQSSGNTIYF
>TRBD2|TRBV11-2|many|TRBJ2-1
TGTGCCAGCAGCTTAGATCGGGGGGGTTACAATGAGCAGTTCTTC
CASSLDRGGYNEQFF
>TRBD2|TRBV5-4|many|TRBJ2-2
TGTGCCAGCAGCTTAGGCGGGGGGGGATTCACCGGGGAGCTGTTTTTT
CASSLGGGGFTGELFF
>.|TRBV7-7|medium-sized|TRBJ2-5
TGTGCCAGCAGCTTAGAGTCCGCAGTCCAAGAGACCCAGTACTTC
CASSLESAVQETQYF
>.|TRBV4-2|many|TRBJ1-5
TGTGCCAGCAGCCAAGATCGAATGGGACGCCAGCCCCAGCATTTT
CASSQDRMGRQPQHF
>.|TRBV12-3/TRBV12-4|many|TRBJ2-2
TGTGCCAGCAGTTCCTCTGACACCGGGGAGCTGTTTTTT
CASSSSDTGELFF
>.|TRBV5-1|medium-sized|TRBJ1-2
TGCGCCAGCAGCCCCCCAGGCAACTATGGCTACACCTTC
CASSPPGNYGYTF
>.|TRBV6-5|many|TRBJ2-3
TGTGCCAGCAGACGAGGGGGAGATACGCAGTATTTT
CASRRGGDTQYF
>.|TRBV12-3/TRBV12-4|many|TRBJ2-2
TGTGCCAGCAGTGCGACACTTACAACGCTCACCGGGGAGCTGTTTTTT
CASSATLTTLTGELFF
>TRBD1|TRBV25-1|many|TRBJ1-5
TGTGCCAGCAGACAGGGGGTTGATCAGCCCCAGCATTTT
CASRQGVDQPQHF
>TRBD2|TRBV7-6|medium-sized|TRBJ2-2
TGTGCCAGCAGCTTAATTCACCCTAGCGGGGGGGCGGCGAGCACCGGGGAGCTGTTTTTT
CASSLIHPSGGAASTGELFF
>TRBD1|TRBV20-1|many|TRBJ1-3
TGCAGTGCTAGAGTGGCAGGGGGCAGGGACACCATATATTTT
CSARVAGGRDTIYF
>TRBD1|TRBV7-8|many|TRBJ1-2
TGTGCCAGCAGCTCCGGGACAGGGAACTATGGCTACACCTTC
CASSSGTGNYGYTF
>TRBD2|TRBV5-1|medium-sized|TRBJ2-7
TGCGCCAGCAGCCCACCTACTAGCGGGGGCTTCTCCTACGAGCAGTACTTC
CASSPPTSGGFSYEQYF
>.|TRBV5-1|many|TRBJ1-4
TGCGCCAGCACCCGGTCCGGGGGGTTGGGCCCTGAAAAACTGTTTTTT
CASTRSGGLGPEKLFF
>TRBD1|TRBV19|medium-sized|TRBJ2-5
TGTGCCAGTAGTACCAATCCGAGGACAGGGCGCCAAGAGACCCAGTACTTC
CASSTNPRTGRQETQYF
>.|TRBV10-3|medium-sized|TRBJ2-3
TGTGCCATCAGTGAGGGTCCCACAGATACGCAGTATTTT
CAISEGPTDTQYF
>.|TRBV20-1|medium-sized|TRBJ2-2
TGCAGTGCTATCAAACAGGCGAACACCGGGGAGCTGTTTTTT
CSAIKQANTGELFF
>TRBD1|TRBV5-1|medium-sized|TRBJ2-2
TGCGCCAGCAGTCTACCGGGACAGGGGGCGATGGAGACCGGGGAGCTGTTTTTT
CASSLPGQGAMETGELFF
>.|TRBV20-1|medium-sized|TRBJ2-1
TGCAGTGCTAGTAGGGGGGGGGCAATTTACAATGAGCAGTTCTTC
CSASRGGAIYNEQFF
>.|TRBV6-2/TRBV6-3|medium-sized|TRBJ2-1
TGTGCCAGCAGTTACGGGACTCCCCTCTACAATGAGCAGTTCTTC
CASSYGTPLYNEQFF
>.|TRBV4-3|many|TRBJ2-5
TGCGCCAGCAGCCAAGGATCTGGAGAGACCCAGTACTTC
CASSQGSGETQYF
>.|TRBV12-3/TRBV12-4|.|TRBJ2-3
TGTGCCAGCAGTTTTGGGGGCACAGATACGCAGTATTTT
CASSFGGTDTQYF
>TRBD1|TRBV6-6|many|TRBJ1-2
TGTGCCAGCAGAGACAACAGGGGAGGTGGCTACACCTTC
CASRDNRGGGYTF
>.|TRBV5-6|many|TRBJ1-2
TGTGCCAGCAGATCACTGGGGGGTTGGAATGGCTACACCTTC
CASRSLGGWNGYTF
>.|TRBV7-2|many|TRBJ2-1
TGTGCCAGCAGCTTGGCAAAATACAATGAGCAGTTCTTC
CASSLAKYNEQFF
>TRBD1|TRBV6-5|medium-sized|TRBJ1-1
TGTGCCAGCAGTTACTGGAAGGGACAGGGGACTGAAGCTTTCTTT
CASSYWKGQGTEAFF
>.|TRBV12-3/TRBV12-4|many|TRBJ1-2
TGTGCCAGCAGCCCAGGGACGGATTATGGCTACACCTTC
CASSPGTDYGYTF
>.|TRBV7-8|many|TRBJ1-5
TGTGCCAGCAGCCCCCTATGGGATAGCAATCAGCCCCAGCATTTT
CASSPLWDSNQPQHF
>.|TRBV4-1|many|TRBJ1-1
TGCGCCAGCAGCCAAGTTCGTAAGGGGATAAACACTGAAGCTTTCTTT
CASSQVRKGINTEAFF
>TRBD2|TRBV5-6|.|TRBJ2-2
TGTGCCAGCAGCAAAACTAGCGGGGGGGCACCTTACGCGAACACCGGGGAGCTGTTTTTT
CASSKTSGGAPYANTGELFF
>.|TRBV12-3/TRBV12-4|many|TRBJ2-5
TGTGCCAGCAGTTTGGGTCCTAGGACCCAGTACTTC
CASSLGPRTQYF
>TRBD2|TRBV5-1|many|TRBJ2-7
TGCGCCAGCAGCTTAGGAGCGGGGGAGGACGAGCAGTACTTC
CASSLGAGEDEQYF
>TRBD1|TRBV5-1|many|TRBJ2-5
TGCGCCAGCAGCTTGGACAGGGGACCCCAAGAGACCCAGTACTTC
CASSLDRGPQETQYF
>TRBD1|TRBV2|many|TRBJ1-3
TGTGCCAGCAGGACAGGGTATATGAGGGGAAACACCATATATTTT
CASRTGYMRGNTIYF
>TRBD1|TRBV5-4|many|TRBJ1-4
TGTGCCAGCAGCCTCAGACAGGGGGCGACGGGTGAAAAACTGTTTTTT
CASSLRQGATGEKLFF
>TRBD1|TRBV7-9|medium-sized|TRBJ1-1
TGTGCCAGCAGCTTCGGGACAGGTTTCTTGGACACTGAAGCTTTCTTT
CASSFGTGFLDTEAFF
>.|TRBV3-1|many|TRBJ2-5
TGTGCCAGCAGCCAAAATTCAGCCCCCCAAGAGACCCAGTACTTC
CASSQNSAPQETQYF
>.|TRBV5-1|medium-sized|TRBJ1-2
TGCGCCAGCAGCACCGACATGAGCTATGGCTACACCTTC
CASSTDMSYGYTF
>.|TRBV5-4|many|TRBJ2-5
TGTGCCAGCAGCTTCAGGGTACAAGAGACCCAGTACTTC
CASSFRVQETQYF
>TRBD2|TRBV7-2|many|TRBJ2-5
TGTGCCAGCGGTAGCGGGGGGCAAGAGACCCAGTACTTC
CASGSGGQETQYF
>TRBD1|TRBV20-1|many|TRBJ1-1
TGCAGTGCCCCCGAGGCGGACAGGCTGAACACTGAAGCTTTCTTT
CSAPEADRLNTEAFF